The clone carrying this T cell receptor beta chain occurred a few times. The sample originates from a study of cytomegalovirus exposure and HLA in healthy donors. Germline lookup yields CDR1 SQVTM and CDR2 ANQGSEA. V lost 4 bases to trimming and J lost 7 bases, with 10 bases between them. This CDR3 comprises 11 residues. The study ran its PCR with 60 Vbeta and 13 Jbeta primers. The assay was immunoSEQ multiplex PCR, and TCRdb's table has in-frame clones only and misses some. The sample has approximately 250,000 clones, just under 80% seen once; the top ten hold less than 0.6%. The J gene is TRBJ1-2, the V gene TRBV29-1; weak D call: TRBD1 (5 bases). The source of this sequence is a boy between 10 and 17 years old in good health and CMV-seronegative. The sequenced sample consisted of PBMCs. The CDR3 sequence: CSVGGRGGYTF. DNA for the CDR3: TGCAGCGTTGGAGGTAGGGGTGGCTACACCTTC.